These T cell receptor beta chains were read from a single sample in a study of early T cells in non-severe SARS-CoV-2 infection. Via MiXCR, TCRdb re-called the 5' RACE reads, giving one row per CDR3 protein. The sample yields approximately 100,000 distinct CDR3 sequences, about 10% seen once. The sample consisted of whole blood. The receptors originated from an adult who was a healthcare worker with PCR-confirmed SARS-CoV-2 infection or an uninfected control (not recorded which). The CDR3 runs from the conserved cysteine through the conserved F or W. D genes are given only for firm matches. The size of a clone is reported for some rows only, either as once, few or many, or as a class for expanded clones.

CDR3 DNA | CDR3 protein | V gene | D gene | clone size | J gene
TGTGCCAGCAGTTTATCGGTCCCGCCAGCCGGCTACACCTTC | CASSLSVPPAGYTF | TRBV28 | - | - | TRBJ1-2
TGTGCCAGCAGCCTTCAGTGGACTGAAGCTTTCTTT | CASSLQWTEAFF | TRBV7-2 | - | many | TRBJ1-1
TGCAGCGTTGAAGGTTACCGACATCAAGAGACCCAGTACTTC | CSVEGYRHQETQYF | TRBV29-1 | - | - | TRBJ2-5
TGTGCCAGCAGTTCTGAGCGGGGGGGCCAAAGCGTACTAAACAATGAGCAGTTCTTC | CASSSERGGQSVLNNEQFF | TRBV6-6 | TRBD2 | - | TRBJ2-1
TGTGCCAGCAGCACCGGCAGGACAGGGCGGACCACTGAAGCTTTCTTT | CASSTGRTGRTTEAFF | TRBV11-3 | TRBD1 | - | TRBJ1-1
TGTGCCATCAGTGACACGGGGGGTCGCACAGATACGCAGTATTTT | CAISDTGGRTDTQYF | TRBV10-3 | TRBD2 | few | TRBJ2-3
TGTGCCAGCAGCCAGACCCCGGACAGGCGCACAGATACGCAGTATTTT | CASSQTPDRRTDTQYF | TRBV11-2 | TRBD1 | - | TRBJ2-3
- | CASSQDRGQAREKNCFF | TRBV4-1 | - | many | TRBJ1-4
TGTGCCAGCACCAGCGCCGGACAGGGGGCGCTTGGCTACACCTTC | CASTSAGQGALGYTF | TRBV6-5 | TRBD1 | - | TRBJ1-2
TGTGCCAGTAGTATAAAGCCCGCCGGGACTAGCGCCAGAGATGAGCAGTTCTTC | CASSIKPAGTSARDEQFF | TRBV19 | TRBD2 | - | TRBJ2-1
TGTGCCAGCAGCCTCCGGGCCCATCTTAGCGGGAGTTACAATGAGCAGTTCTTC | CASSLRAHLSGSYNEQFF | TRBV7-8 | TRBD2 | few | TRBJ2-1
TGTGCCAGCAGCTTAAGGGGCGGCTCCTACAATGAGCAGTTCTTC | CASSLRGGSYNEQFF | TRBV7-3 | - | few | TRBJ2-1
TGCAGTGCATCCTCACTAGCGGAAATTTACGATGAGCAGTTCTTC | CSASSLAEIYDEQFF | TRBV20-1 | TRBD2 | many | TRBJ2-1
TGCAGTGCTGACGGACGGCCGGGTGGGGAGCAGTACTTC | CSADGRPGGEQYF | TRBV20-1 | - | many | TRBJ2-7
TGTGCCAGCAGTTCCCGGACAGGGAGTTACTATGGCTACACCTTC | CASSSRTGSYYGYTF | TRBV28 | TRBD1 | - | TRBJ1-2
TGTGCCAGCAGCCCTCGAGGAGGGGGGGCAAAAGACTACGAGCAGTACTTC | CASSPRGGGAKDYEQYF | TRBV11-2 | - | - | TRBJ2-7
TGCAGTGCCCGCGGACAGGGGAGGGCGAATGAGCAGTTCTTC | CSARGQGRANEQFF | TRBV20-1 | TRBD1 | - | TRBJ2-1
TGCAGTGCTAGGTCGGAGCTAGCGGGGGGGCAGGAGCAGTACTTC | CSARSELAGGQEQYF | TRBV20-1 | TRBD2 | - | TRBJ2-7
TGTGCCAGCAGTTATTCGGGACAGGGGATCTCTGGGGCCAACGTCCTGACTTTC | CASSYSGQGISGANVLTF | TRBV6-5 | TRBD1 | - | TRBJ2-6
TGCGCCAGCAGCCAAGAGTCGTCAGCCAACTATGGCTACACCTTC | CASSQESSANYGYTF | TRBV4-1 | - | many | TRBJ1-2
TGTGCCAGCAGCGAGGTAATGGGCACTGAAGCTTTCTTT | CASSEVMGTEAFF | TRBV7-6 | - | few | TRBJ1-1
TGCGCCAGCAGCTTGCAGGGGACGTTCCCCTTTGGACGGGGCTACACCTTC | CASSLQGTFPFGRGYTF | TRBV5-1 | - | many | TRBJ1-2
TGCGCCACCGGGACAGGGGGCGCAGATACGCAGTATTTT | CATGTGGADTQYF | TRBV4-1 | TRBD1 | - | TRBJ2-3
TGTGCCAGCAGCTTAGATCACGCGAGCACTGAAGCTTTCTTT | CASSLDHASTEAFF | TRBV7-2 | - | - | TRBJ1-1
TGCGCCAGCAGCTTGTATGGAGGGGAGTCCTACGAGCAGTACTTC | CASSLYGGESYEQYF | TRBV5-1 | - | many | TRBJ2-7
TGTGCCAGCAGCCCGATAAGAGGACCCATAGCGCAGTATTTT | CASSPIRGPIAQYF | TRBV3-1 | - | - | TRBJ2-3
TGTGCCAGCAAAGGGGGATTTGGAGCCAATGAGCAGTTCTTC | CASKGGFGANEQFF | TRBV21-1 | - | many | TRBJ2-1